The TCR beta chain described here comes from a study of blood T cell repertoires in COVID-19. V was pared by 6 bases and J by 12 bases, with 6 bases of the junction left unmatched. The length of the CDR3 is 11 residues. Germline V gene data show CDR1 as MNHNY and CDR2 as SVGAGI (reference sequence). TCRdb keeps only in-frame clones here, not all; method: immunoSEQ multiplex PCR. The table includes around 180,000 clones, about 88% detected once. The rearrangement uses TRBV6-6 and TRBJ1-1, with TRBD1 matching over 8 bases. Sequences were obtained from peripheral blood. The receptor was isolated from a human donor in a cohort sampled during active COVID-19. CDR3 region: CASSPGQGTFF. The DNA for the CDR3 is TGTGCCAGCAGCCCCGGACAGGGAACTTTCTTT.